This paragraph reports one T cell receptor (beta chain). The data originate from a study of blood T cell repertoires in COVID-19. Assay used: immunoSEQ multiplex PCR; TCRdb lists only in-frame clones, some missing. The table records 200,000 to 250,000 clones, approximately 80% of them present only once. Participants came from some 23 US areas, aged about 18 to 100 years. For recovered donors of Cohort 3, there were two negative PCRs, clearance, or symptom resolution. Germline V gene sequence: CDR1 SGHNT, CDR2 YYREEE (reference sequence). Trimming left V 0 bases short and J 2 bases short, with 9 bases between. The CDR3 extends over 15 amino acids.

Sequencing was performed on PBMCs or T cells enriched from blood (not recorded which). The gene calls are TRBV5-4 and TRBJ1-3; a possible D gene is TRBD1 (6 bases). The receptor was derived from a man between 60 and 70 years old who had recovered from COVID-19. As DNA, the CDR3 is TGTGCCAGCAGCTTGGGGGCAGGGGCTGGAAACACCATATATTTT. Translating it yields CASSLGAGAGNTIYF. Filled out from reference TRBV5-4 and TRBJ1-3, the complete variable domain reads ETGVTQSPTHLIKTRGQQVTLRCSSQSGHNTVSWYQQALGQGPQFIFQYYREEENGRGNFPPRFSGLQFPNYSSELNVNALELDDSALYLCASSLGAGAGNTIYFGEGSWLTVV.